A single sample is the source of the 30 T cell receptor beta chains below, sequenced in a study of cytomegalovirus exposure and HLA in healthy donors. A multiplex PCR was run with 60 Vbeta primers and 13 Jbeta primers. TCRdb keeps only in-frame clones here, not all; method: immunoSEQ multiplex PCR. This sample has under 150,000 clones, with 65% to 85% found just once. Material: PBMCs. These receptors were collected from a woman younger than 30 in good health and CMV-seronegative.

V gene TRBV11-3 combines with J gene TRBJ2-2; D remains ambiguous. V gave up 5 bases and J gave up 0 bases, with 13 bases separating them. Germline CDR1 reads SGHNT; CDR2 reads YENEEA. This CDR3 has 16 amino acids. The CDR3 DNA is TGTGCCAGCAGCGCCCGTGGCGGTACGAACACCGGGGAGCTGTTTTTT. It yields the protein CASSARGGTNTGELFF.

V and J are TRBV5-8 and TRBJ1-5; 9 bases line up with TRBD1. The CDR3 contains 17 residues. V gave up 4 bases and J gave up 0 bases; unmatched junction bases: 8. Germline CDR1 is SGHTS and CDR2 is YDEGEE. The CDR3 DNA reads TGTGCCAGCAGCCGGGACAGGGAAGTTTATAGCAATCAGCCCCAGCATTTT. It translates to CASSRDREVYSNQPQHF.

The chain links TRBV28 to TRBJ2-7, with 10 bases matching TRBD1. The ends lost 7 bases at V and 3 bases at J; junction bases unmatched: 9. The CDR3 spans 15 residues. The germline CDR1 and CDR2 sequences are MDHEN and SYDVKM. CDR3 coding DNA: TGTGCCAGCACTGAACGGGGGACAGGGGACTACGAGCAGTACTTC. It is translated as CASTERGTGDYEQYF.

Points on this clone: The sample carries other DNA sequences with the same CDR3. The chain links TRBV10-3 to TRBJ1-1; possible D gene TRBD1, 5 bases. Germline assignment: CDR1 ENHRY and CDR2 SYGVKD. The CDR3 runs 12 residues. The ends were cut back, 6 bases at V and 1 base at J, with 6 bases in the middle. The CDR3, as DNA: TGTGCCATCAGCGACAGGAACACTGAAGCTTTCTTT. Translated, it gives CAISDRNTEAFF.

J is TRBJ2-3 and V is TRBV7-2; 12 positions match TRBD2. Germline assignment: CDR1 SGHTA and CDR2 FQGNSA. Trimming removed 5 bases from V and 6 bases from J; junction bases left unmatched: 6. CDR3 size: 15 residues. The CDR3 spells CASSALAGGGDTQYF. In nucleotides, the CDR3 is TGTGCCAGCAGCGCACTAGCGGGGGGCGGGGATACGCAGTATTTT.

The gene calls are TRBV5-1 and TRBJ1-6, with a tentative D call TRBD1 (6 bases). The germline V gene encodes CDR1 SGHRS and CDR2 YFSETQ. There are 14 residues in the CDR3. Trimming cost V 0 bases and J 5 bases, with 6 bases left between them. The DNA for the CDR3 is TGCGCCAGCAGCTTGGGACAGGATAATTCACCCCTCCACTTT. The encoded protein is CASSLGQDNSPLHF.

The chain links TRBV6-6 to TRBJ2-1, with 8 bases that match TRBD1. V was clipped by 6 bases and J by 15 bases; unmatched bases: 7. CDR1 and CDR2 from the germline V gene are MNHNY and SVGAGI (reference sequence). This CDR3 is built from 11 residues. For the CDR3, the DNA is TGTGCCAGCAGCACAGGGGGTCCCACGTTCTTC. This sequence encodes CASSTGGPTFF.

This chain joins TRBV6-1 and TRBJ2-2; the D is unclear. The V end lost 7 bases, the J end lost 3 bases, and 9 bases lay between the germline ends. Germline V gene sequence: CDR1 MNHNS, CDR2 SASEGT. The CDR3 is 13 amino acids. For the CDR3, the DNA is TGTGCCAGCAAGAACTCTGACACCGGGGAGCTGTTTTTT. Its translation: CASKNSDTGELFF.

The chain uses TRBV4-2 and TRBJ2-2; possible D gene TRBD2, 7 bases. Looked up from germline, CDR1 is LGHNA and CDR2 is YNFKEQ. Trimming left V 3 bases short and J 7 bases short, with 12 bases between. This CDR3 contains 14 residues. The CDR3 DNA reads as TGTGCCAGCAGCCAGGCGGGGGCGGGCGGGGAGCTGTTTTTT. It yields the protein CASSQAGAGGELFF.

This chain connects TRBV9 to TRBJ2-7; weak D call: TRBD2 (5 bases). V lost 5 bases to trimming and J lost 2 bases, with 14 bases between them. This CDR3 spans 14 amino acids. Germline loops: CDR1 SGDLS, CDR2 YYNGEE. In DNA form, the CDR3 reads TGTGCCAGCAGTGGAGACGGAGGCGCCTACGAGCAGTACTTC. Amino acids: CASSGDGGAYEQYF.

V gene TRBV18 combines with J gene TRBJ1-6; 9 nucleotides agree with TRBD1. The V and J ends lost 2 bases and 1 base, in that order; junction bases with no gene match: 6. The germline gives CDR1 KGHSH, CDR2 LQKENI. This CDR3 spans 18 amino acids. As DNA, the CDR3 is TGTGCCAGCTCACCAGCGGGACAGGGAGGTTCCTATAATTCACCCCTCCACTTT. Protein sequence: CASSPAGQGGSYNSPLHF. The whole variable domain, remainder taken from reference TRBV18 and TRBJ1-6, is NAGVMQNPRHLVRRRGQEARLRCSPMKGHSHVYWYRQLPEEGLKFMVYLQKENIIDESGMPKERFSAEFPKEGPSILRIQQVVRGDSAAYFCASSPAGQGGSYNSPLHFGNGTRLTVT.

The V call is TRBV7-2, the J call TRBJ1-2, with 8 nucleotides matching TRBD1. The germline V gene encodes CDR1 SGHTA and CDR2 FQGNSA. This CDR3 has 13 residues. J was trimmed by 7 bases and V by 6 bases; bases with no gene match: 7. CDR3: CASRGQGASGYTF. CDR3 bases: TGTGCCAGCAGGGGGCAGGGGGCGTCTGGCTACACCTTC.

V gene TRBV6-6 combines with J gene TRBJ2-7, with D maybe TRBD2 (5 bases). There are 14 residues in the CDR3. The germline gives CDR1 MNHNY, CDR2 SVGAGI (reference sequence). Trimming left V 5 bases short and J 5 bases short, with 16 bases between. In nucleotides, the CDR3 is TGTGCCAGCAGTCCAGGAGGTTCTCTCCACGAGCAGTACTTC. Translating it yields CASSPGGSLHEQYF.

The genes are TRBV5-1 and TRBJ2-1; TRBD2 agrees at 7 bases. Germline V lookup: CDR1 SGHRS, CDR2 YFSETQ. V gave up 5 bases and J gave up 3 bases; unmatched junction bases: 14. There are 17 residues in the CDR3. For the CDR3, the DNA is TGCGCCAGCAGTCTCCAACCCCCGGGACTAAGCTACAATGAGCAGTTCTTC. Amino acids: CASSLQPPGLSYNEQFF.

The V gene is TRBV5-1, the J gene TRBJ1-2; 12 bases line up with TRBD1. The germline V gene encodes CDR1 SGHRS and CDR2 YFSETQ. CDR3 length: 16 amino acids. The J segment lost 8 bases and the V segment lost 3 bases, leaving 11 bases of the junction unmatched. CDR3 DNA: TGCGCCAGCAGCTCCGTCGGGACAGGGGGCGCGTGGGGCTACACCTTC. It specifies CASSSVGTGGAWGYTF.

V usage is TRBV7-9 and J usage is TRBJ2-7; perhaps TRBD1 as D (5 bases). CDR1 and CDR2 (germline): SEHNR, FQNEAQ (reference sequence). This CDR3 is built from 15 residues. V was clipped by 2 bases and J by 4 bases, with 15 bases between them. Written as DNA, the CDR3 is TGTGCCAGCAGCTTATGGGGCAGGGATGGGTACGAGCAGTACTTC. Protein product: CASSLWGRDGYEQYF.

This rearrangement joins TRBV19 to TRBJ1-4, with D possibly matching TRBD1 (6 bases). The germline V and J ends were trimmed by 2 bases and 6 bases, with 10 bases remaining between them. CDR3 length equals 14 residues. Germline values: CDR1 LNHDA, CDR2 SQIVND (reference sequence). The CDR3 sequence is CASSIIRTDEKLFF. CDR3 nucleotide sequence: TGTGCCAGTAGTATAATAAGGACAGATGAAAAACTGTTTTTT.

V and J are TRBV28 and TRBJ2-7, with D possibly TRBD1 on 5 matching bases. This CDR3 is 11 amino acids long. Germline V gene sequence: CDR1 MDHEN, CDR2 SYDVKM. Between the trimmed V and J ends, which lost 9 bases and 0 bases, there was a span of 6 bases. The CDR3 here is CASTGSYEQYF. The CDR3 DNA follows: TGTGCCAGTACAGGCTCCTACGAGCAGTACTTC. Supplemented by reference TRBV28 and TRBJ2-7, the full variable domain reads DVKVTQSSRYLVKRTGEKVFLECVQDMDHENMFWYRQDPGLGLRLIYFSYDVKMKEKGDIPEGYSVSREKKERFSLILESASTNQTSMYLCASTGSYEQYFGPGTRLTVT.

The V gene is TRBV6-6, the J gene TRBJ1-1, with D tentatively TRBD1 (5 bases). Germline CDR1 reads MNHNY; CDR2 reads SVGAGI (reference sequence). Trimming shortened V by 0 bases and J by 8 bases, and 10 bases separated the two germline ends. CDR3 length: 13 residues. CDR3 residues: CASSYSAGPEAFF. CDR3 nucleotide sequence: TGTGCCAGCAGTTACTCGGCGGGACCCGAAGCTTTCTTT.

CDR3 sequence: CASSSTGTRYGYTF. CDR3 bases: TGTGCCAGCAGTTCTACAGGGACGCGGTATGGCTACACCTTC. The chain carries TRBV27 and TRBJ1-2; possible D gene TRBD1, 6 bases. The CDR3 sequence is 14 residues long. Trimming removed 4 bases at V and 5 bases at J, with 14 bases between. From germline, CDR1 is MNHEY and CDR2 SMNVEV (reference sequence).

The chain carries TRBV6-4 and TRBJ2-5, with D possibly being TRBD1 (5 bases). The CDR3 is 13 amino acids. Germline V gene lookup returns CDR1 MRHNA and CDR2 SNTAGT. V was clipped by 4 bases and J by 4 bases, with 10 bases between them. In DNA, the CDR3 is TGTGCCAGCAGTGTGCAGGGTGGAGAGACCCAGTACTTC. As protein: CASSVQGGETQYF.

Points on this clone: This sample also contains other DNA sequences that code for the same CDR3. The rearrangement joins TRBV16 to TRBJ1-5; 8 bases line up with TRBD1. Germline CDR1 and CDR2: KGHSY and FQNENV. This CDR3 is 15 amino acids long. V trimming: 0 bases; J trimming: 5 bases; junction bases outside the gene matches: 3. The CDR3 region is CASSQSGTGDQPQHF. In DNA form, the CDR3 reads TGTGCCAGCAGCCAATCAGGGACAGGTGATCAGCCCCAGCATTTT.

A single count supports this clone. J is TRBJ2-7 and V is TRBV5-4, with D possibly matching TRBD2 (5 bases). The CDR3 sequence is 14 residues long. The germline V and J ends were trimmed by 4 bases and 2 bases, with 13 bases remaining between them. The germline V gene has CDR1 SGHNT and CDR2 YYREEE (reference sequence). The CDR3 coding sequence is TGTGCCAGCAGCCTCATACGGACTCCCTACGAGCAGTACTTC. This encodes CASSLIRTPYEQYF.

The chain couples TRBV30 to TRBJ1-2; no clear D. Germline-derived CDR1 and CDR2 are GTSNPN and SVGIG (reference sequence). The CDR3 runs 12 residues. V lost 4 bases to trimming and J lost 8 bases, with 14 bases between them. Here the CDR3 DNA reads TGTGCCTGGACCTCTACCGTCATCGGCTACACCTTC. It yields the protein CAWTSTVIGYTF.

This chain uses TRBV6-5 with TRBJ2-7; a weak D match, TRBD2 (6 bases). This CDR3 has 14 amino acids. The germline V and J ends were trimmed by 2 bases and 4 bases, with 12 bases remaining between them. Per the germline V gene, CDR1 is MNHEY and CDR2 is SVGAGI. The CDR3 DNA sequence: TGTGCCAGCAGTTACCGGGACTCGACATACGAGCAGTACTTC. Protein sequence: CASSYRDSTYEQYF.

The gene calls are TRBV11-2 and TRBJ2-5; 7 nucleotides align to TRBD1. CDR3 length: 15 amino acids. Per germline, CDR1 SGHAT and CDR2 FQNNGV. V dropped 1 base and J dropped 1; count of bases not matched to a gene: 3. CDR3 sequence: CASSLVGQIQETQYF. The CDR3 DNA reads as TGTGCCAGCAGCTTAGTGGGACAGATCCAAGAGACCCAGTACTTC.

The chain employs TRBV5-6 and TRBJ1-2, with no clear D. The germline V and J ends were trimmed by 1 base and 8 bases, with 12 bases remaining between them. CDR3 length equals 13 residues. Germline CDR1 is SGHDT and CDR2 is YYEEEE. In DNA, the CDR3 is TGTGCCAGCAGCTTGTTGTCCGGGAGCGGCTACACCTTC. Translation: CASSLLSGSGYTF. The entire variable domain, with the rest obtained from reference TRBV5-6 and TRBJ1-2, is as follows: DAGVTQSPTHLIKTRGQQVTLRCSPKSGHDTVSWYQQALGQGPQFIFQYYEEEERQRGNFPDRFSGHQFPNYSSELNVNALLLGDSALYLCASSLLSGSGYTFGSGTRLTVV.

The V gene is TRBV7-2, the J gene TRBJ2-1, with TRBD1 matching 8 bases. Per germline, CDR1 SGHTA and CDR2 FQGNSA. There are 17 residues in the CDR3. Losses at the gene ends were 1 base for V and 2 bases for J; bases not matched to a gene: 7. In nucleotides, the CDR3 is TGTGCCAGCAGCTTAGTTCGGACAGGGAATACCTACAATGAGCAGTTCTTC. The encoded protein is CASSLVRTGNTYNEQFF. The variable domain in full, completed from reference TRBV7-2 and TRBJ2-1, reads GAGVSQSPSNKVTEKGKDVELRCDPISGHTALYWYRQSLGQGLEFLIYFQGNSAPDKSGLPSDRFSAERTGGSVSTLTIQRTQQEDSAVYLCASSLVRTGNTYNEQFFGPGTRLTVL.

The J gene is TRBJ2-3, the V gene TRBV7-2; 8 nucleotides line up with TRBD2. CDR1 SGHTA and CDR2 FQGNSA come from the germline V gene. Trimming at V came to 5 bases and at J to 0 bases, leaving 16 bases not matched to a gene. The CDR3 runs to 19 residues. CDR3 nucleotide sequence: TGTGCCAGCAGCCTCCAGCCACCAGAACTAGCGGCTAGCACAGATACGCAGTATTTT. Protein: CASSLQPPELAASTDTQYF.

The J gene is TRBJ2-1, the V gene TRBV7-9, with D possibly TRBD2 on 6 matching bases. Per germline, CDR1 SEHNR and CDR2 FQNEAQ (reference sequence). The CDR3 length is 16 residues. The V and J ends lost 1 base and 8 bases respectively, with 18 bases between them. The CDR3 loop is CASSLVGLKGRYEQFF. The CDR3, as DNA: TGTGCCAGCAGCTTAGTGGGACTCAAGGGGAGGTATGAGCAGTTCTTC.